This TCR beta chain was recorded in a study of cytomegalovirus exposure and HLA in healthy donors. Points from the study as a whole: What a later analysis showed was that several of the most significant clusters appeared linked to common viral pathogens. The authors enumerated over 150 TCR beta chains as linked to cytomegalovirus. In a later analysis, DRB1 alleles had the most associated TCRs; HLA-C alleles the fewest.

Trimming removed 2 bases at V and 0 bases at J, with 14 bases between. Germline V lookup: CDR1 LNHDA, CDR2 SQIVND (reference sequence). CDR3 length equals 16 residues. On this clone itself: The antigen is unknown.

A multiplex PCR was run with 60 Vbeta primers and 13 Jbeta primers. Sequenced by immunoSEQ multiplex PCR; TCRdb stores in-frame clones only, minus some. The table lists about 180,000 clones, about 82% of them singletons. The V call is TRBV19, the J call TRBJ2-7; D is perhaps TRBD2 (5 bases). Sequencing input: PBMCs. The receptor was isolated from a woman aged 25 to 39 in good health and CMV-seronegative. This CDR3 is CASSIPVDSSSYEQYF. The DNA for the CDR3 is TGTGCCAGTAGTATACCGGTGGACTCAAGCTCCTACGAGCAGTACTTC.